These T cell receptor beta chains were read from a single sample in a study of blood T cell repertoires in COVID-19. Assay: immunoSEQ multiplex PCR; the TCRdb copy retains only in-frame clones and omits some. Here the sample spans 150,000 to 200,000 clones, over 75% being singletons. The sequenced sample was PBMCs or T cells enriched from blood (not recorded which). Receptor source: a middle-aged man who had recovered from COVID-19. CDR3s include the opening cysteine and the closing phenylalanine or tryptophan. The D gene is left open where the match is weak. Some rows mark clone size as missing; the rest say once, few, many or name a class of expanded clone.

J | V | D | size | DNA | CDR3
TRBJ1-2 | TRBV6-5 | NA | NA | TGTGCCAGCAGTTACTCGGGGGCCGGCGGCTACACCTTC | CASSYSGAGGYTF
TRBJ2-5 | TRBV6-2/TRBV6-3 | TRBD2 | NA | TGTGCCAGCAGTACCCTCCGGGCTAGCGGGACCAAAGAGACCCAGTACTTC | CASSTLRASGTKETQYF
TRBJ1-1 | TRBV13 | TRBD1 | NA | TGTGCCAGCAGCCTTCAGACAGGGTGGAACACTGAAGCTTTCTTT | CASSLQTGWNTEAFF
TRBJ1-2 | TRBV3-1/TRBV3-2 | NA | few | TGTGCCAGCAGCCAAGGAAGTGCAGGGTTCGATGGCTACACCTTC | CASSQGSAGFDGYTF
TRBJ1-6 | TRBV27 | NA | NA | TGTGCCAGCAGTTTAAAGTATCGATCAGGGCGGAATTCACCCCTCCACTTT | CASSLKYRSGRNSPLHF
TRBJ2-2 | TRBV6-5 | TRBD1 | NA | TGTGCCAGCAGTTCTCCACAGGGGCCATTCACCGGGGAGCTGTTTTTT | CASSSPQGPFTGELFF
TRBJ2-5 | TRBV30 | NA | NA | TGTGCCTGGAGCGTCGGGGAGACCCAGTACTTC | CAWSVGETQYF
TRBJ1-4 | TRBV5-1 | NA | few | TGCGCCAGCAGCTCAGGGGATATGAGTGAAAAACTGTTTTTT | CASSSGDMSEKLFF
TRBJ2-7 | TRBV24-1 | NA | NA | TGTGCCACCAGTGACTCCCCTTTCGGGGAGCAGTACTTC | CATSDSPFGEQYF
TRBJ1-4 | TRBV6-6 | TRBD1 | NA | TGTGCCAGCAGTTACGACAGGGGATACGAAAAACTGTTTTTT | CASSYDRGYEKLFF
TRBJ2-2 | TRBV4-2 | TRBD1 | NA | TGTGCCAGCAGCCAAGATCGGTCCGACAGGGGGCGCACCGGGGAGCTGTTTTTT | CASSQDRSDRGRTGELFF
TRBJ2-2 | TRBV2 | TRBD2 | NA | TGTGCCAGCAGGCTAGCGGGGGGGCCCGGGGAGCTGTTTTTT | CASRLAGGPGELFF
TRBJ2-3 | TRBV19 | TRBD2 | NA | TGTGCCAGTAGTATCGGGGGGACTAGCACAGATACGCAGTATTTT | CASSIGGTSTDTQYF
TRBJ1-1 | TRBV9 | NA | NA | TGTGCCAGCAGCGAGCAACAGGGCCGGGGCACTGAAGCTTTCTTT | CASSEQQGRGTEAFF
TRBJ1-6 | TRBV5-1 | NA | NA | TGCGCCAGCAGCCTCGGGGTAAACTATAATTCACCCCTCCACTTT | CASSLGVNYNSPLHF
TRBJ2-5 | TRBV5-1 | TRBD2 | once | TGCGCCAGCAGCTTGCGGGGGGGCCGGGAGACCCAGTACTTC | CASSLRGGRETQYF
TRBJ2-7 | TRBV11-2 | TRBD2 | NA | TGTGCCAGCAGCCCCCCCGGGGGGGCCGAGCAGTACTTC | CASSPPGGAEQYF
TRBJ2-5 | TRBV19 | NA | NA | TGTGCCAGTAGTATAAACGGTGGAGGCCAAGAGACCCAGTACTTC | CASSINGGGQETQYF
TRBJ2-3 | TRBV19 | TRBD2 | once | TGTGCCAGTAGTATCGCCCGGACTAGCGGCACAGATACGCAGTATTTT | CASSIARTSGTDTQYF
TRBJ1-2 | TRBV7-8 | TRBD1 | few | TGTGCCAGCAGCCGGACAGGGGGCGGCGGTGGCTACACCTTC | CASSRTGGGGGYTF
TRBJ1-1 | TRBV12-5 | TRBD1 | NA | TGTGCTAGTGGTTCGGACAGGCGACTTGGAGGCACTGAAGCTTTCTTT | CASGSDRRLGGTEAFF
TRBJ2-3 | TRBV7-2 | NA | NA | TGTGCCAGCAGCTTAGCTGTGGAGGGGACCCCGTATTATTTT | CASSLAVEGTPYYF
TRBJ2-3 | TRBV7-8 | TRBD2 | NA | TGTGCCAGCAGCGCAACGGGGGGTTTAGATACGCAGTATTTT | CASSATGGLDTQYF
TRBJ2-5 | TRBV7-2 | NA | many | TGTGCCAGCAGCTCCGGACCGACTAGTTTGGAGACCCAGTACTTC | CASSSGPTSLETQYF
TRBJ2-7 | TRBV6-5 | TRBD1 | NA | TGTGCCAGCAGTTACCCTGGACAGGGTGTCGAGCAGTACTTC | CASSYPGQGVEQYF
TRBJ2-5 | TRBV19 | NA | NA | TGTGCCAGTAGTATAGCTGGGGGGGCCCCAGAGACCCAGTACTTC | CASSIAGGAPETQYF
TRBJ2-5 | TRBV19 | NA | NA | TGTGCCAGTAGTATAGGGGGCGAGACCCAGTACTTC | CASSIGGETQYF
TRBJ1-2 | TRBV27 | NA | NA | TGTGCCAGCAGTTTCACAGGGAACTATGGCTACACCTTC | CASSFTGNYGYTF
TRBJ2-3 | TRBV10-1 | TRBD1 | NA | TGCGCCAGCAGTTCTGAGACAGGGCCAGATACGCAGTATTTT | CASSSETGPDTQYF
TRBJ2-2 | TRBV4-1 | TRBD2 | NA | TGCGCCAGCAGCCCAGAGTCTAGCGGGGGGCTGAACACCGGGGAGCTGTTTTTT | CASSPESSGGLNTGELFF
TRBJ2-3 | TRBV5-1 | TRBD1 | NA | TGCGCCAGCAGCTTGACCCGGGACAGTTACACAGATACGCAGTATTTT | CASSLTRDSYTDTQYF
TRBJ2-1 | TRBV3-1/TRBV3-2 | TRBD1 | NA | TGTGCCAGCAGCCAAGGACAGGGGTTAAGCTCCTACAATGAGCAGTTCTTC | CASSQGQGLSSYNEQFF
TRBJ1-2 | TRBV19 | TRBD1 | NA | TGTGCCAGTAGCGGGACAGGGAGGTCGAACTATGGCTACACCTTC | CASSGTGRSNYGYTF
TRBJ1-1 | TRBV30 | NA | NA | TGTGCCTGGAGTGAGGGACAACTCAGCACTGAAGCTTTCTTT | CAWSEGQLSTEAFF
TRBJ2-3 | TRBV6-5 | NA | NA | TGTGCCAGTGCGGGGAGCACAGATACGCAGTATTTT | CASAGSTDTQYF
TRBJ2-4 | TRBV3-1/TRBV3-2 | NA | NA | TGTGCCAGCAGCCAAGAGCGACTGCAATACTTC | CASSQERLQYF
TRBJ1-2 | TRBV9 | TRBD1 | medium-sized | TGTGCCAGCAGCGCTCTAACGCCTAAGGACAGGACCTTC | CASSALTPKDRTF
TRBJ2-2 | TRBV30 | TRBD2 | few | TGTGCCTGGGGAGTCTACGGGGGGGCCCGAACCGGGGAGCTGTTTTTT | CAWGVYGGARTGELFF
TRBJ1-2 | TRBV4-1 | TRBD1 | NA | TGCGCCAGCAGCCAAGGCGACAGGGGCGAGGGTGGCTACACCTTC | CASSQGDRGEGGYTF